Included here is one T cell receptor (beta chain) sequence, with context. This receptor's antigen is unknown. Instrument on record: NextSeq 550. The Human TCR Profiling Kit (MiLaboratory) was used to make UMI-labeled 5' RACE TRB cDNA libraries. The full amount of extracted RNA was used for cDNA synthesis, and the full amount of resulting cDNA was used for PCR amplification. Libraries were prepared in parallel with an identical number of PCR cycles. The paper's data handling went like this. MIGEC and MiXCR extracted about 50,000 +/- 10,000 unique UMI-labeled TRB cDNA molecules per library, requiring at least two reads per UMI. Each library averaged about 37,000 +/- 9,700 functional in-frame TRB CDR3 nucleotide clonotypes without stop codons. Diversity metrics, including normalized Shannon-Wiener and Chao1, were computed in VDJtools after downsampling to 5000 UMI-labeled TRB molecules per sample. Clonotype-size-weighted physicochemical properties of the central five CDR3 residues (interaction energy, strength, volume and Kidera factor 4) were computed in VDJtools. With the reads reprocessed by TCRdb, a single entry stands for each CDR3 protein sequence and no DNA is reported. Here the V and J calls rest on TCRdb's processing, not on the authors' analysis. This sample's table has entries for around 120,000 distinct CDR3 sequences. The ten biggest clones cover around 0.54% of the sample.

These data originate in a study of CXCR3-negative and CXCR3-positive naive CD8 T cells (dated by TCRdb to between 2018 and 2021). About the investigation overall: In total, about 150 million TRB reads were obtained, corresponding to roughly 1.5 +/- 0.3 million reads per library. Diversity and physicochemical repertoire analyses were performed on approximately 10 donors pooled from two independent experiments. For the TRBV-TRBJ cluster analysis, the naive subsets came from roughly 5 donors, while the memory cells came from 3 donors. On the study overall, not on this receptor specifically: Repertoire diversity was comparably high in both naive subsets but much lower in memory CD8+ T cells. Freshly isolated PBMCs were used for most assays because CXCR3 expression went down partially after cryopreservation. Because surface CD5, which has been linked to self-reactivity in mice, was comparable between naive subsets, TCR interaction strength was also inferred from TRB CDR3 physicochemical properties. TRBV-TRBJ usage was similar between naive CXCR3-negative and CXCR3-positive cells from the same donor, while memory cells showed distinct patterns. TRB CDR3s from CXCR3-positive naive cells showed higher hydrophobicity (lower Kidera factor 4), lower energy, and higher strength and volume indices than CXCR3-negative naive cells.

For each CD8+ T cell subset, flow sorting was done in triplicate, and under 350,000 cells per subset went directly into RLT lysis buffer. Naive CD8+ T cells were defined stringently as CD45RO-CCR7+CD27+CD95- to exclude memory contaminants. Using standard density gradient centrifugation, peripheral blood mononuclear cells were isolated from buffy coats. Naive CXCR3-negative and CXCR3-positive CD8+ T cells were flow-sorted on a FACSAria III. An RNeasy Mini Kit was used to extract total RNA from the sorted cells. CDR1 and CDR2 (MNHEY, SMNVEV) derive from the germline V gene (reference sequence). The cysteine opens and the phenylalanine closes a CDR3 of 17 amino acids. The nucleotide record is missing.

Sequencing input: naive CXCR3+ CD8+ T cells from blood. Per the publication, the cell subset or site label means: CD45RO-CCR7+CD27+CD95- naive CD8+ T cells expressing CXCR3 (TNR3+). This receptor was obtained from a human donor in good health. Some clones in this sample may be carry-over from other donors' samples. The V and J segments used are TRBV27 and TRBJ2-7; TCRdb outputs TRBD2, but without DNA this stays unchecked. CDR3 reads: CASSLSWGDGPSYEQYF.